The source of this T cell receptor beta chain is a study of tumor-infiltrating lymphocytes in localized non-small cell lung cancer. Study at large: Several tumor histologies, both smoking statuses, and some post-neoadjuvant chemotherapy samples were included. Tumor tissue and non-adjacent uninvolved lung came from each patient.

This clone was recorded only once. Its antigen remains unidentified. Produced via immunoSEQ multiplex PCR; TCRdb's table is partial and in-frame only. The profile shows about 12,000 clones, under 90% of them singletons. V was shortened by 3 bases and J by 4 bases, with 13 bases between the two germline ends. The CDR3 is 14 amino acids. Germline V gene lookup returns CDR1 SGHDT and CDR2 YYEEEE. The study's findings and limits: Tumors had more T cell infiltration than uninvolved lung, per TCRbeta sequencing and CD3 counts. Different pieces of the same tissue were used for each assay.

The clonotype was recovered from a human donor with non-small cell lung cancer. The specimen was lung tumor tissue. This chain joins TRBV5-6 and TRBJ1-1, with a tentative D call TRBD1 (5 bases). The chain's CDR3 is CASSSTDGGTEAFF. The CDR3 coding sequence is TGTGCCAGCAGCTCCACGGACGGGGGCACTGAAGCTTTCTTT.